This entry concerns a single T cell receptor beta chain. Its antigen is unidentified. Repertoires were generated with immunoSEQ multiplex PCR, while TCRdb's copy carries only in-frame clones and drops some. Counted here are some 310,000 clones, roughly 87% occurring once; the ten biggest clones make up around 0.91%. The CDR3 has 16 residues. The trim removed 6 bases at V and 2 bases at J, leaving 10 bases unmatched. CDR1 is MNHNY and CDR2 is SVGAGI in the germline V gene (reference sequence). The sample originates from a study of cytomegalovirus exposure and HLA in healthy donors. Whole-study findings and limits: Some public TCRs appeared in many individuals, while most sequences were rare.

The source is a young man in good health and CMV-seronegative. Sequenced material: PBMCs. This chain joins TRBV6-6 and TRBJ2-3, with TRBD1 identical over 8 bases. The CDR3 reads CASSAARGRFTDTQYF. CDR3 nucleotides: TGTGCCAGCAGCGCCGCCAGGGGGCGCTTCACAGATACGCAGTATTTT.